The entry below describes one T cell receptor (beta chain). The target antigen is unknown. In germline, CDR1 is SGDLS, CDR2 YYNGEE. The CDR3 is 13 amino acids. Trimming took off 7 bases at V and 5 bases at J, with 14 bases between the two ends. The TCR alpha and TCR beta cDNA libraries, bearing sample barcodes and UMIs, were generated by 5'RACE using constant-segment primers. TCRdb fed the 5' RACE reads into MiXCR, producing one record per CDR3 protein. The sample has some 68,000 distinct CDR3 sequences; over 15% are singletons. The data derive from a study of T-cell memory formation after mild COVID-19. Study-wide points: Pre-infection memory showed some responding clones, and this suggested that cross-reactive memory joined. Clones shrinking from day 15 to 85 showed even CD4/CD8 mixes; later expanders tilted CD4+. CD4+ contracting clones lay mainly in CM and EM, CD8+ ones in EMRA.

Material: PBMCs or a T cell subset sorted from them (not recorded which). This sequence originates from an adult woman who had mild COVID-19 (a few samples of this study predate the infection). Cell type and time point are not known. V and J are TRBV9 and TRBJ2-3, with D perhaps assigned TRBD1 or TRBD2 (5 bases each). CDR3 region: CASGSGRGDTQYF. CDR3 nucleotide sequence: TGTGCCAGCGGGTCGGGACGGGGAGATACGCAGTATTTT. Full variable domain (remainder filled in from reference TRBV9 and TRBJ2-3): DSGVTQTPKHLITATGQRVTLRCSPRSGDLSVYWYQQSLDQGLQFLIQYYNGEERAKGNILERFSAQQFPDLHSELNLSSLELGDSALYFCASGSGRGDTQYFGPGTRLTVL.